What follows are 10 T cell receptor beta chains derived from one specimen sequenced in a study of blood T cell repertoires in COVID-19. Libraries were prepared by immunoSEQ multiplex PCR; TCRdb keeps only in-frame clonotypes and omits some of them. There are roughly 260,000 clones in the sample; around 82% occur only once, and roughly 4.7% lies in the top ten. The sample consisted of peripheral blood. The receptors derive from a woman between 65 and 79 years old with acute or convalescent COVID-19.

This chain links TRBV15 with TRBJ2-2, with D perhaps TRBD2 (5 bases). The germline V gene has CDR1 LNHNV and CDR2 YYDKDF (reference sequence). This CDR3 is built from 15 residues. V lost 0 bases to trimming and J lost 6 bases, with 11 bases between them. CDR3 in amino acids: CATSRDPGSPGELFF. Written as DNA, the CDR3 is TGTGCCACCAGCAGAGATCCGGGGTCCCCCGGGGAGCTGTTTTTT. Based on the CDR3 plus reference TRBV15 and TRBJ2-2, the full variable domain is DAMVIQNPRYQVTQFGKPVTLSCSQTLNHNVMYWYQQKSSQAPKLLFHYYDKDFNNEADTPDNFQSRRPNTSFCFLDIRSPGLGDTAMYLCATSRDPGSPGELFFGEGSRLTVL.

This clone was seen just once. The chain couples TRBV11-2 to TRBJ1-2; 9 positions agree with TRBD1. Germline CDR1 is SGHAT and CDR2 is FQNNGV. CDR3 length: 16 residues. V dropped 5 bases and J dropped 4; count of bases not matched to a gene: 11. CDR3 loop: CASSVRNRGLRYGYTF. The CDR3 coding sequence is TGTGCCAGCAGCGTAAGAAACAGGGGGCTACGCTATGGCTACACCTTC.

This chain connects TRBV5-1 to TRBJ2-7; 10 bases line up with TRBD1. There are 14 residues in the CDR3. With 0 bases clipped from V and 3 bases from J, the junction kept 0 bases outside the gene matches. Germline CDR1 reads SGHRS; CDR2 reads YFSETQ. CDR3 in amino acids: CASSLGDRGYEQYF. The CDR3 DNA sequence: TGCGCCAGCAGCTTGGGGGACAGGGGCTACGAGCAGTACTTC.

The chain joins TRBV5-6 to TRBJ1-4; the match to TRBD1 covers 10 bases. Trimming removed 2 bases from V and 5 bases from J; junction bases left unmatched: 3. CDR1 and CDR2 from the germline V gene are SGHDT and YYEEEE. This CDR3 is 15 amino acids long. CDR3 coding DNA: TGTGCCAGCAGCTTAGGGGGACAGGGGAATGAAAAACTGTTTTTT. Amino acid sequence: CASSLGGQGNEKLFF.

The rearrangement joins TRBV6-1 to TRBJ1-5, with a weak D call TRBD1 (6 bases). The CDR3 spans 16 residues. CDR1 and CDR2 from the germline V gene are MNHNS and SASEGT. The ends were cut back, 4 bases at V and 4 bases at J, with 17 bases in the middle. In nucleotides, the CDR3 is TGTGCCAGCAGTGCCGGCAGGGGAGGGGGAAATCAGCCCCAGCATTTT. This translates into CASSAGRGGGNQPQHF.

The chain combines TRBV6-1 with TRBJ1-2, with 8 bases fitting TRBD1. Germline-derived CDR1 and CDR2 are MNHNS and SASEGT. The CDR3 extends over 15 amino acids. V dropped 3 bases and J dropped 1; count of bases not matched to a gene: 4. DNA for the CDR3: TGTGCCAGCAGTGACCGGGACAGGATTAACTATGGCTACACCTTC. Protein product: CASSDRDRINYGYTF.

The V and J genes are TRBV5-8 and TRBJ2-1; 7 nucleotides match TRBD1. CDR1 is SGHTS, CDR2 YDEGEE, per germline. V lost 3 bases, J lost 3 bases, and 6 bases stayed unmatched. The CDR3 is 15 residues long. CDR3 in DNA: TGTGCCAGCAGCTCGACAGGGTCAAGCTACAATGAGCAGTTCTTC. Protein product: CASSSTGSSYNEQFF.

The chain joins TRBV28 to TRBJ1-2, with TRBD1 identical over 7 bases. The ends lost 8 bases at V and 7 bases at J; junction bases unmatched: 7. This CDR3 is built from 12 residues. Germline CDR1 MDHEN, CDR2 SYDVKM. Here the CDR3 DNA reads TGTGCCAGCGAGTGGACAGGTGGTGGCTACACCTTC. It specifies CASEWTGGGYTF.

The V gene is TRBV2, the J gene TRBJ1-2, with 10 bases identical to TRBD1. This CDR3 region has 13 residues. V dropped 10 bases and J dropped 10; count of bases not matched to a gene: 12. In germline, CDR1 is SNHLY, CDR2 FYNNEI. The DNA of the CDR3 is TGTGCCACCTTAGCCGAGACAGGGGGCTCCTACACCTTC. Translating it yields CATLAETGGSYTF.

This clone was counted once. The chain uses TRBV28 and TRBJ2-3, with a weak D call TRBD1 (6 bases). The CDR3 totals 16 residues. From germline, CDR1 is MDHEN and CDR2 SYDVKM. V was trimmed by 5 bases and J by 5 bases, leaving 20 bases between them. Here the CDR3 DNA reads TGTGCCAGCAGTGATGACAGGACCCAATTTGGAGATACGCAGTATTTT. This sequence encodes CASSDDRTQFGDTQYF.